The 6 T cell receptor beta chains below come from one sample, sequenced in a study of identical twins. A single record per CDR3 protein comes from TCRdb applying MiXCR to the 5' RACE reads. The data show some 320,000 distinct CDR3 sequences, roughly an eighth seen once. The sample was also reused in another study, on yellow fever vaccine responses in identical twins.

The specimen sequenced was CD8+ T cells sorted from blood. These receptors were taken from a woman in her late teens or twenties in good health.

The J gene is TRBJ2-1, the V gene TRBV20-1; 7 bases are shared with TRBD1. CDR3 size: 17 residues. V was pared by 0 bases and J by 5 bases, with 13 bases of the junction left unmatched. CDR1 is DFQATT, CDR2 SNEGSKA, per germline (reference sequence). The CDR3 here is CSARDPRAQGDHNEQFF. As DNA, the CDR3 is TGCAGTGCTAGAGATCCGAGGGCCCAGGGGGACCACAATGAGCAGTTCTTC.

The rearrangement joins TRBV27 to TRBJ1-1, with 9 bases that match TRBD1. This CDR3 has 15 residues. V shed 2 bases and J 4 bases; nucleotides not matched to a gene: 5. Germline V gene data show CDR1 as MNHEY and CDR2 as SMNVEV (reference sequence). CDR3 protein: CASSLAGTGSTEAFF. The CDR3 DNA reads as TGTGCCAGCAGTTTAGCCGGGACAGGGTCCACTGAAGCTTTCTTT.

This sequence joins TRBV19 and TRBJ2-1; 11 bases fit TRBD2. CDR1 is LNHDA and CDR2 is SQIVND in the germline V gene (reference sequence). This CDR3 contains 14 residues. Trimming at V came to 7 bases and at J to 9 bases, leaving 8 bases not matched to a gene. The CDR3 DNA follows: TGTGCCAGTACCATAGCGGGAGGGCCTGGTGAGCAGTTCTTC. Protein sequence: CASTIAGGPGEQFF.

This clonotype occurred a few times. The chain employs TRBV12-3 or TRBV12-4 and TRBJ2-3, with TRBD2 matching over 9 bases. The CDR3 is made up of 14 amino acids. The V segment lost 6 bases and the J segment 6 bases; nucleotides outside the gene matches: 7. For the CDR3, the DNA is TGTGCCAGCAGCCAGCGGGGGGTAGCCGATACGCAGTATTTT. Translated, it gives CASSQRGVADTQYF.

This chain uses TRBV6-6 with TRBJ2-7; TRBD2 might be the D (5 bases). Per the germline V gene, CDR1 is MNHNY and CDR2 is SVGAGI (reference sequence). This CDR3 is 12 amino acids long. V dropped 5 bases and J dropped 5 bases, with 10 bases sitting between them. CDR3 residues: CASSAGGDEQYV. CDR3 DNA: TGTGCCAGCAGTGCGGGTGGGGACGAGCAGTACGTC.

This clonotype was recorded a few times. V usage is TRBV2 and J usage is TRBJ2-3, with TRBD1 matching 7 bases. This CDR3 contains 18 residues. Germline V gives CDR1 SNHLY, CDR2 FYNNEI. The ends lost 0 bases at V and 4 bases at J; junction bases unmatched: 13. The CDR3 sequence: CASSEALRSVGGPDTQYF. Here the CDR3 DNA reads TGTGCCAGCAGTGAAGCGCTTCGGTCCGTAGGGGGCCCAGATACGCAGTATTTT.